This T cell receptor beta chain was profiled in a study of shared clonotypes between healthy human individuals (dated by TCRdb to the early 2020s). In terms of the full investigation: A couple of women and three men aged 18 to 49 years were included in the cohort. For each donor, three plates each were used for CD4 naive and CD4 memory, two plates were used for CD8 naive, and one plate was used for CD8 memory. The study deeply sequenced blood TCR repertoires of about 5 healthy adults to estimate repertoire size and the extent of clonotype sharing between individuals. Different laboratories and diverse techniques were used to prepare libraries and sequence TCR repertoires, to increase sequencing depth and limit assay-specific biases. Each donor's leukapheresis produced roughly between roughly 0.85 and 9.5 billion PBMCs. General study outcomes and caveats: Sampling was limited to blood, and TCR repertoires in tissue likely differ from TCR repertoires in blood. Pairwise subsampling indicated that sequencing depth was expected to affect the degree of clonotype sharing among donors. Incomplete sequencing was indicated by rarefaction of sorted-subset datasets, despite the large sequencing depth. Naive subsets generally had larger estimated clonotype richness than memory subsets. Clonotypes shared by all four sorted-subset donors showed higher generation probabilities than non-shared clonotypes. Because the study included only a small number of donors, the genetic and exposure-history diversity represented was limited. Sharing across a few donors was observed for approximately 4.6% of naive CD4, 3.5% of naive CD8, 2% to 2.5% of memory CD4, and roughly 0.4% of memory CD8 clonotypes.

For the CD8 naive samples, CD45RO-negative cells were positively selected for CCR7, yielding a CD45RA+CCR7+ population from which TemRA cells were excluded. Healthy HIV-negative adults with no recently reported acute infections or vaccinations were included as donors. Every donor was a Caucasian adult residing in Nashville, Tennessee, USA. Blood was obtained by leukapheresis, after which PBMCs were separated by Ficoll-Histopaque density gradient centrifugation and cryopreserved in liquid nitrogen vapor phase. Analytical flow cytometry was used to check the purity and quantity of each magnetically sorted T cell population. Genomic DNA was isolated from every sorted fraction and measured by UV absorbance on a Nanodrop 2000c. Regarding this clone: It has no known antigen specificity. Per-nucleotide qualities are absent, and no much larger clonotype sits a single base away.

Using the deep immunoSEQ assay, multiplex PCR amplified TCR CDR3 regions from genomic DNA. Extracted genomic DNA from each cell subset was distributed evenly across all wells of several immunoSEQ 96-well plates, and each plate was treated as a replicate. For sorted subsets, roughly 200 ng of genomic DNA, equivalent to around 30,000 T cell genomes, went into each replicate PCR. The purified libraries were quantified using a Qubit 3.0 fluorometer, sized with a Bioanalyzer 2100, and then quantified again using the KAPA Library Quantification kit. Every immunoSEQ 96-well plate was sequenced on a separate single-read 150-cycle Illumina NextSeq 550 flow cell. In the source study's methods: Because only junctional sequences without quality scores were contained in the immunoSEQ output, filtering matching that applied to full-length reads could not be performed. Sequences were annotated with PyIR, a Python wrapper for IgBLAST v1.9, using IMGT germline references to assign V/J genes and CDR3. Reads were removed for weak V/J assignments (E-value above 1e-6), missing CDR3, stop codons, out-of-frame junctions, or ambiguous translated residues. V3J clonotypes were defined by identical inferred V gene, J gene, and CDR3 amino acid sequence. To compute the percentage overlap between repertoires, the number of shared unique clonotypes was divided by the size of the smaller repertoire. Repertoire richness was assessed with RTK rarefaction, the Chao1 estimator, and Recon v2.1 estimates of unobserved clonotypes. OLGA was used to compute generation probabilities for all TCRbeta clonotypes that the gDNA method yielded from a few donors. Not all clones reach the TCRdb copy of this immuneACCESS table, which keeps in-frame sequences only. Checked studies attribute under half of the gap to unresolved V genes and leave the rest unexplained. The DNA gave D and trimming, while V, J and clone size come from that table. Recorded for this sample are about 2.1 million clones; 93% of them occurred a single time. The leading ten clones occupy about 1.7% of the sample.

The sequence came from a man aged 18 to 30 in good health. Some clones in this sample may be carry-over from other donors' samples. The sequenced sample was naive CD8+ T cells from PBMCs. Read against the paper, the sample's cell subset or site label means: CD45RA+CCR7+.

The sequenced DNA is TGCGCCAGCAGCCAAGAACCCTCACAGTGGATCTCCTACGAGCAGTACTTC. This yields the protein CASSQEPSQWISYEQYF. The V and J genes are TRBV4-1 and TRBJ2-7, with no confident D gene call. From the cysteine through the phenylalanine, the CDR3 covers 17 amino acids. Just CDR3 DNA is preserved here, 51 bases in frame from base 1. The germline V gene encodes CDR1 MGHRA and CDR2 YSYEKL. The V and J ends are trimmed by 0 bases and 0 bases, leaving 15 bases between them.